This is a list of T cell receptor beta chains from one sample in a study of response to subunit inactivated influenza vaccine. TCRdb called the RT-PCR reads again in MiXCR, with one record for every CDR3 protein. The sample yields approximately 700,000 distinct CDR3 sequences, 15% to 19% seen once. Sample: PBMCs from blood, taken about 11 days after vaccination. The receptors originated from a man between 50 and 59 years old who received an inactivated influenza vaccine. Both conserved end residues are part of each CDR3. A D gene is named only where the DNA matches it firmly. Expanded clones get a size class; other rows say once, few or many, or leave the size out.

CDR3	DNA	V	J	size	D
CASSLSVRLGVYEQYF	TGCGCCAGCAGCTTATCGGTCCGGCTAGGGGTCTACGAGCAGTACTTC	TRBV5-1	TRBJ2-7	NA	NA
CASALQGIPQETQYF	TGCGCCAGCGCGTTACAAGGGATCCCCCAAGAGACCCAGTACTTC	TRBV5-1	TRBJ2-5	NA	NA
CASSQGGQITGELFF	TGTGCCAGCAGCCAAGGTGGACAGATCACCGGGGAGCTGTTTTTT	TRBV3-1	TRBJ2-2	NA	NA
CASSLVQGNDGYTF	TGCGCCAGCAGCTTGGTTCAGGGGAACGATGGCTACACCTTC	TRBV5-1	TRBJ1-2	NA	NA
CASSERRSSYNEQFF	TGTGCCAGCAGTGAAAGGAGGAGCTCCTACAATGAGCAGTTCTTC	TRBV25-1	TRBJ2-1	few	NA
CASSANSGYEQYF	TGTGCCAGCAGCGCAAACTCAGGCTACGAGCAGTACTTC	TRBV7-2	TRBJ2-7	few	NA
CASSGGFSGYTEAFF	TGTGCCAGCAGCGGGGGATTCTCTGGGTACACTGAAGCTTTCTTT	TRBV5-5	TRBJ1-1	many	NA
CSASPGSSYEQYF	TGCAGTGCTAGCCCTGGAAGCTCCTACGAGCAGTACTTC	TRBV20-1	TRBJ2-7	NA	NA
CASSATGSLNTEAFF	TGTGCCAGCTCAGCGACAGGTTCCTTGAACACTGAAGCTTTCTTT	TRBV18	TRBJ1-1	NA	NA
CASSVRTGTKLFF	TGTGCCAGCAGCGTACGGACAGGGACAAAACTGTTTTTT	TRBV14	TRBJ1-4	NA	TRBD1
CASRGLLAPETQYF	TGTGCCAGCAGGGGCCTGTTGGCCCCAGAGACCCAGTACTTC	TRBV28	TRBJ2-5	NA	NA
CASSEWDGYTF	TGTGCCAGTAGTGAGTGGGACGGCTACACCTTC	TRBV19	TRBJ1-2	few	NA
CASSEDRGGNEQFF	TGCGCCAGCAGCGAGGACAGGGGGGGCAATGAGCAGTTCTTC	TRBV5-1	TRBJ2-1	few	TRBD1
CASSPGGQNQPQHF	TGTGCCAGCAGCCCCGGGGGCCAAAATCAGCCCCAGCATTTT	TRBV6-1	TRBJ1-5	few	NA
CASSPGGGRGYTF	TGTGCCAGCAGCCCCGGGGGAGGTCGTGGCTACACCTTC	TRBV5-6	TRBJ1-2	NA	NA
CASSYQGTVAFF	TGTGCCAGCAGTTATCAGGGGACCGTGGCTTTCTTT	TRBV6-5	TRBJ1-1	few	NA
CASSRGATYEQYF	TGCGCCAGCAGCCGAGGGGCGACCTACGAGCAGTACTTC	TRBV4-3	TRBJ2-7	many	NA
CASSLARAARGTGELFF	TGTGCCAGCAGCTTAGCGAGGGCTGCACGCGGCACCGGGGAGCTGTTTTTT	TRBV7-2	TRBJ2-2	NA	NA
CASSLPRGRQAQETQYF	TGCGCCAGCAGTCTACCTCGGGGACGTCAAGCTCAAGAGACCCAGTACTTC	TRBV23-1	TRBJ2-5	NA	NA
CASSQGQEYEKLFF	TGTGCCAGCAGCCAAGGGCAGGAGTATGAAAAACTGTTTTTT	TRBV16	TRBJ1-4	NA	NA
CASSLGIGPTNEKLFF	TGCGCCAGCAGCTTGGGTATCGGACCAACTAATGAAAAACTGTTTTTT	TRBV5-1	TRBJ1-4	NA	NA
CASSSGSSSYEQYF	TGTGCCAGCAGCTCGGGTTCGAGCTCCTACGAGCAGTACTTC	TRBV7-9	TRBJ2-7	NA	NA
CASRPTGSSGNTIYF	TGTGCCAGCAGACCGACAGGGAGCTCTGGAAACACCATATATTTT	TRBV14	TRBJ1-3	few	TRBD1
CASSSLAVQETQYF	TGTGCCAGCAGTTCGTTAGCGGTACAAGAGACCCAGTACTTC	TRBV28	TRBJ2-5	NA	NA
CASTAGGYTGELFF	TGTGCCAGCACGGCTGGGGGTTACACCGGGGAGCTGTTTTTT	TRBV18	TRBJ2-2	NA	NA
CASSLGFGAGRETQYF	TGTGCCAGCAGCCTCGGTTTTGGAGCGGGAAGAGAGACCCAGTACTTC	TRBV12-3/TRBV12-4	TRBJ2-5	few	TRBD2
CASSLDGEGEQFF	TGTGCCAGCAGCTTAGACGGGGAGGGTGAGCAGTTCTTC	TRBV7-3	TRBJ2-1	NA	TRBD2
CASSIRASGVLYNEQFF	TGTGCCAGCAGTATACGGGCTAGCGGGGTTTTGTACAATGAGCAGTTCTTC	TRBV12-3/TRBV12-4	TRBJ2-1	many	TRBD2
CSVEARGAREAFF	TGCAGCGTTGAAGCAAGGGGGGCCAGGGAAGCTTTCTTT	TRBV29-1	TRBJ1-1	NA	NA
CASSLARGQGAYTGELFF	TGCGCCAGCAGCTTGGCCCGTGGGCAGGGGGCGTACACCGGGGAGCTGTTTTTT	TRBV5-1	TRBJ2-2	NA	TRBD1
CASRRQAKETQYF	TGTGCCAGCAGAAGACAGGCAAAAGAGACCCAGTACTTC	TRBV12-3/TRBV12-4	TRBJ2-5	few	NA
CASSQGTAVRDTGELFF	TGCGCCAGCAGCCAAGGGACAGCGGTGAGGGACACCGGGGAGCTGTTTTTT	TRBV5-1	TRBJ2-2	few	TRBD1
CASSETASTDTQYF	TGCGCCAGCAGCGAGACAGCTAGCACAGATACGCAGTATTTT	TRBV5-1	TRBJ2-3	few	NA
CASSSLMAGSRGDTQYF	TGTGCCAGCAGTTCCCTTATGGCGGGGAGTAGGGGCGATACGCAGTATTTT	TRBV28	TRBJ2-3	NA	NA
CSVPRQGAWETQYF	TGCAGCGTACCCCGGCAGGGGGCATGGGAGACCCAGTACTTC	TRBV29-1	TRBJ2-5	few	TRBD1
CASSLVFKTYEQYF	TGCGCCAGCAGCTTGGTTTTCAAGACCTACGAGCAGTACTTC	TRBV5-1	TRBJ2-7	few	NA